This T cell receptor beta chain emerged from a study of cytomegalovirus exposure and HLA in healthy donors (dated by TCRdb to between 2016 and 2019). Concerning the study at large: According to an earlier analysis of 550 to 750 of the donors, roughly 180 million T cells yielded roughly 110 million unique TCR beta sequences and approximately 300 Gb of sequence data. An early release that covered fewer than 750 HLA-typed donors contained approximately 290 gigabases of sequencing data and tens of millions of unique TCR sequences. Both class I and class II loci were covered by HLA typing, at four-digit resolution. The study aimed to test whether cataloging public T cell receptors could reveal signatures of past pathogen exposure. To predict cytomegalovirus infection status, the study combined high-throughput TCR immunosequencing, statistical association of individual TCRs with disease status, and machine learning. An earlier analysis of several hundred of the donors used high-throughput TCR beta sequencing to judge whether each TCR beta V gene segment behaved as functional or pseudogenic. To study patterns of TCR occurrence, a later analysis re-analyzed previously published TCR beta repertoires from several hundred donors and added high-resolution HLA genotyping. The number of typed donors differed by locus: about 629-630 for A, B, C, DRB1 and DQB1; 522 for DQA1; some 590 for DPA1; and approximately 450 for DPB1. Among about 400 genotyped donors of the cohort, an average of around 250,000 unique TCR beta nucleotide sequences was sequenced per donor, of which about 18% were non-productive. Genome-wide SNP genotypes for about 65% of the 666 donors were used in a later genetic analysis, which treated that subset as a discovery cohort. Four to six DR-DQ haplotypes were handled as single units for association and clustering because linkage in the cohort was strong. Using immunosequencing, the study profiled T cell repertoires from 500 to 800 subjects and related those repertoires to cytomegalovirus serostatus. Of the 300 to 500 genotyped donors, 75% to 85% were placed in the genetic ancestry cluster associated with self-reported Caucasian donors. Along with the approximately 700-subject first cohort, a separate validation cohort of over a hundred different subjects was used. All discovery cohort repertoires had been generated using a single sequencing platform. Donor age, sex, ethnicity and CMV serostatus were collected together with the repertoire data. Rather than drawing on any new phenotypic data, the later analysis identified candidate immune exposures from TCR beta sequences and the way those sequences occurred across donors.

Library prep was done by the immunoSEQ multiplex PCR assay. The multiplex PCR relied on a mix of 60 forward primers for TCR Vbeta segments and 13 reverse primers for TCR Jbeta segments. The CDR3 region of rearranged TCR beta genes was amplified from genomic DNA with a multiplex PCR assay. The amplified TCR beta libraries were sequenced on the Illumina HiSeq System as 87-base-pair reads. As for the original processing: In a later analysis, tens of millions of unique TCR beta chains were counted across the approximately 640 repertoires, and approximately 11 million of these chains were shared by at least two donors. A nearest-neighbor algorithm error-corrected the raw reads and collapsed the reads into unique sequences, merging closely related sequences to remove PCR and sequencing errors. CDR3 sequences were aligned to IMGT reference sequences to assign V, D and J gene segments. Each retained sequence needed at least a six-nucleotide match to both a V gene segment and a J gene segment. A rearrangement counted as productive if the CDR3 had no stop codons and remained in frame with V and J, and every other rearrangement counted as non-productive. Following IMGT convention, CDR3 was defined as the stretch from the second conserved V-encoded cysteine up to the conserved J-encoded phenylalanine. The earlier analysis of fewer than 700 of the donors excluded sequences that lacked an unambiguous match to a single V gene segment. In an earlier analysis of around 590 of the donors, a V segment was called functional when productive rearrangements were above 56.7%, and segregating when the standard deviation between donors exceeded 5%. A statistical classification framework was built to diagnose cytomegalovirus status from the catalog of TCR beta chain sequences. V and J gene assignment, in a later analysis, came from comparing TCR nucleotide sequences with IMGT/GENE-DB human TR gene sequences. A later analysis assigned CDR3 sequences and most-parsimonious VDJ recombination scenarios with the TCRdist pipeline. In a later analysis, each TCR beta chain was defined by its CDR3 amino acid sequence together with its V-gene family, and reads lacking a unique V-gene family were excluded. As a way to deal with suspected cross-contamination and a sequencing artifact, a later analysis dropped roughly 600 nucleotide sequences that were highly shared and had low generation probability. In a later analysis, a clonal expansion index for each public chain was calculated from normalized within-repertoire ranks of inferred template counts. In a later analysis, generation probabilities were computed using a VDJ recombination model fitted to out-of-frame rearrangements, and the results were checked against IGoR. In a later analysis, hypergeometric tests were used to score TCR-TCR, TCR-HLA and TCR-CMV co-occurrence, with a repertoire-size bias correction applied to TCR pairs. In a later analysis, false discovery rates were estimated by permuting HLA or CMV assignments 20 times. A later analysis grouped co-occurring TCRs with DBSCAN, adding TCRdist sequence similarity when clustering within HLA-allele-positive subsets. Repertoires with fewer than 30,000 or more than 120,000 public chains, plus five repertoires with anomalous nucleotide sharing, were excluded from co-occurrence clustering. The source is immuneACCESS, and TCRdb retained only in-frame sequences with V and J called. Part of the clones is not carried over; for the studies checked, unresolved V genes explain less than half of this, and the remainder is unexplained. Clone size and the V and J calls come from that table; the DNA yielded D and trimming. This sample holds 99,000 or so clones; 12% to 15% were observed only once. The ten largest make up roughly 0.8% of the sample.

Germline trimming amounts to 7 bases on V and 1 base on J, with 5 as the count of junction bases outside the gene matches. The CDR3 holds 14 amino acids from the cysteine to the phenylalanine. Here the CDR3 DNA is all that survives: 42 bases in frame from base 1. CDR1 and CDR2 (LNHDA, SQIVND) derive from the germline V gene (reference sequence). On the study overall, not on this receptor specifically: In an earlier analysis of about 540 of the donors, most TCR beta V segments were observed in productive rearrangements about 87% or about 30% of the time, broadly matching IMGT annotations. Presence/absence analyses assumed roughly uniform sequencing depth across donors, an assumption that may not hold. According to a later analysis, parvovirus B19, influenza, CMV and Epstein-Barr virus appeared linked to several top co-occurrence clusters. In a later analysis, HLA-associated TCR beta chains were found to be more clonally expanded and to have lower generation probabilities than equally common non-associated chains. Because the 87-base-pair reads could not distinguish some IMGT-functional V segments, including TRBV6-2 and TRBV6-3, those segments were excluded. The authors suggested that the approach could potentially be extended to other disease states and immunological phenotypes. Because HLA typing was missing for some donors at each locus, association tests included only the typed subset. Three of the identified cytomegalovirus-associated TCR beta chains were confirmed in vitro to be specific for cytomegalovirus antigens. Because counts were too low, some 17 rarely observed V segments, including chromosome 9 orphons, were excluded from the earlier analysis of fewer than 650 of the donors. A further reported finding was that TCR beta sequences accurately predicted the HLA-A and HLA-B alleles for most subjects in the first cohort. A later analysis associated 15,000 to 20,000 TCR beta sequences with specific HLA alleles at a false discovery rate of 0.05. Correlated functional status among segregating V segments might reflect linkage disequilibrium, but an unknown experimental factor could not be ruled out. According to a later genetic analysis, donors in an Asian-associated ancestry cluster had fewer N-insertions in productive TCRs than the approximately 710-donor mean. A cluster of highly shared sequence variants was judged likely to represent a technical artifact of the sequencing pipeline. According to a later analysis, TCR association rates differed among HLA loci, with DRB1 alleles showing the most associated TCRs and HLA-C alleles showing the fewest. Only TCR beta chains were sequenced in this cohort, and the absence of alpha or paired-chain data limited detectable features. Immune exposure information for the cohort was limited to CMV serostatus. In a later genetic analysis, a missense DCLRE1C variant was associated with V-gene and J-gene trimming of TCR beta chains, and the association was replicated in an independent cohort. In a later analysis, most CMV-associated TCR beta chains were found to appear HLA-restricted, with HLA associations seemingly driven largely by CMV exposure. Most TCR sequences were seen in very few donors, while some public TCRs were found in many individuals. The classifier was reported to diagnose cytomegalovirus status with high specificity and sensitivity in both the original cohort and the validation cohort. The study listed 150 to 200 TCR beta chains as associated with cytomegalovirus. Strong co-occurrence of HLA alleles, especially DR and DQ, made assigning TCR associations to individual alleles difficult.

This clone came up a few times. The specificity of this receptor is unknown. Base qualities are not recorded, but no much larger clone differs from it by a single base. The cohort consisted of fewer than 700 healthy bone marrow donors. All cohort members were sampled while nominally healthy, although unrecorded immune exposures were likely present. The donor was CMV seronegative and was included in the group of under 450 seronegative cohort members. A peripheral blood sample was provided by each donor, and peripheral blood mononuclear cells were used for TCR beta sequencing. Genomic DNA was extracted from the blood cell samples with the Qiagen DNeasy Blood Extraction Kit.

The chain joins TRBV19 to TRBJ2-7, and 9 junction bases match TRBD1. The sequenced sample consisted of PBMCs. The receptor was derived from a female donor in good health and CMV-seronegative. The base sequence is TGTGCCAGTAACAACAGGGGGCGGTCCTACGAGCAGTACTTC. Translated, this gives CASNNRGRSYEQYF.